Below, one TCR beta chain is given with its context. The antigen remains undetermined. The protocol was immunoSEQ multiplex PCR, while the TCRdb copy is restricted to in-frame clones and leaves out a portion. This table has about 180,000 clones, around 88% appearing once. The sample originates from a study of Ad26.COV2.S vaccination and SARS-CoV-2 variants. Findings and limits, study-wide: Substantial breadth was reportedly displayed by spike-specific CD8+ and CD4+ T cell responses after vaccination. Vaccine and placebo groups showed comparable non-spike TCR breadth. Vaccinated individuals (as opposed to placebo recipients) had higher spike-specific TCR breadth. Possibly, TCR breadth and depth analyses underestimated total T cell responses.

Germline V gene data show CDR1 as LGHDT and CDR2 as YNNKEL (reference sequence). This CDR3 comprises 14 residues. V was trimmed by 1 base and J by 8 bases, leaving 9 bases between them. The sequence was obtained from a human donor who had recovered from COVID-19. This rearrangement joins TRBV3-1 (or the pseudogene TRBV3-2) to TRBJ1-6; D possibly corresponds to TRBD1 (6 bases). The sequenced sample was peripheral blood, obtained after recovery from COVID-19. Here the CDR3 reads CASSQGQGYSPLHF. The CDR3, as DNA: TGTGCCAGCAGCCAAGGGCAGGGGTATTCACCCCTCCACTTT.